A single T cell receptor beta chain is shown here with its context. The antigen remains undetermined. These data are taken from a study of CD4 T cells in relation to SARS-CoV-2 and coronaviruses. Study overall: ViraFEST: roughly 10-day antigen culture of PBMCs, then TCR beta CDR3 sequencing.

Produced via immunoSEQ multiplex PCR; TCRdb's table is partial and in-frame only. The sample gives around 30,000 clones, around three quarters of which show up once; around 3.7% is in the top ten. Sequencing input: memory CD4+ T cells from PBMCs, cultured in vitro. This receptor was taken from an adult with COVID-19.

The CDR3 bases are TGCGCCAGCAGGAGACATCGGTCCTCTGGGGCCAACGTCCTGACTTTC. Its protein product is CASRRHRSSGANVLTF. This chain joins TRBV10-1 and TRBJ2-6; D is ambiguous. The CDR3 is 16 amino acids. V lost 6 bases and J lost 0, with 12 bases in between. Germline lookup yields CDR1 WNHNN and CDR2 SYGVQD (reference sequence).